Listed below are T cell receptor beta chains from one sample, sequenced in a study of cytomegalovirus exposure and HLA in healthy donors. Measured with immunoSEQ multiplex PCR; TCRdb has only the in-frame clones, and not every one. The sample consists of under 200,000 clones, 77% of them appearing once. Material: PBMCs. The receptors come from a female donor in good health and CMV-seronegative. CDR3s include the opening cysteine and the closing phenylalanine or tryptophan. The D gene is left open where the match is weak. Rows may omit the clone size; those that give it use once, few, many or a size class.

CASSLFQGAIEKLFF	TGTGCCAGCAGCCTCTTTCAGGGGGCGATTGAAAAACTGTTTTTT	15	-	TRBV7-2	TRBJ1-4	TRBD1
CASSLGLAGILTDTQYF	TGCGCCAGCAGCTTGGGACTAGCGGGCATTCTCACAGATACGCAGTATTTT	17	-	TRBV5-1	TRBJ2-3	TRBD2
CASSGDSRSSGNTIYF	TGCGCCAGCAGCGGGGACAGTAGATCTTCTGGAAACACCATATATTTT	16	-	TRBV5-1	TRBJ1-3	TRBD1
CASSPLAGDSEQYF	TGTGCCAGCTCACCACTAGCGGGAGATAGCGAGCAGTACTTC	14	once	TRBV18	TRBJ2-7	TRBD2
CASSLTGVEKLFF	TGTGCCAGTAGCCTAACCGGTGTTGAAAAACTGTTTTTT	13	-	TRBV19	TRBJ1-4	-
CASGQDSRYQPQHF	TGTGCCAGCGGCCAAGACAGTAGATATCAGCCCCAGCATTTT	14	-	TRBV7-8	TRBJ1-5	-
CASSGTGFWDEQFF	TGTGCCAGCAGCGGGACAGGTTTTTGGGATGAGCAGTTCTTC	14	-	TRBV11-2	TRBJ2-1	TRBD1
CASSLRSTGSSYEQYF	TGCGCCAGCAGCTTGAGGTCGACAGGGAGCTCCTACGAGCAGTACTTC	16	few	TRBV5-1	TRBJ2-7	TRBD1
CASSLHRNTGELFF	TGTGCCAGCAGTTTACACAGGAACACCGGGGAGCTGTTTTTT	14	once	TRBV27	TRBJ2-2	-
CSVQGSYEQYF	TGCAGTGTCCAGGGTTCCTACGAGCAGTACTTC	11	-	TRBV20-1	TRBJ2-7	-
CAWSVLDSLDYGYTF	TGTGCCTGGAGTGTTCTGGACAGCCTCGACTATGGCTACACCTTC	15	-	TRBV30	TRBJ1-2	-
CASSTSGGNHQETQYF	TGTGCCAGCAGCACTAGCGGGGGGAACCACCAAGAGACCCAGTACTTC	16	-	TRBV7-2	TRBJ2-5	TRBD2
CAWRASGTTDTQYF	TGTGCCTGGAGGGCTAGCGGGACCACAGATACGCAGTATTTT	14	-	TRBV30	TRBJ2-3	TRBD2
CASRASGTQYF	TGTGCCAGCAGGGCGTCAGGAACCCAGTACTTC	11	-	TRBV6-1	TRBJ2-5	-
CASSVLADTQYF	TGTGCCAGCAGCGTACTTGCGGATACGCAGTATTTT	12	-	TRBV9	TRBJ2-3	-
CASSLTRDEQFF	TGTGCCAGCAGCTTAACCCGAGATGAGCAGTTCTTC	12	once	TRBV7-3	TRBJ2-1	-